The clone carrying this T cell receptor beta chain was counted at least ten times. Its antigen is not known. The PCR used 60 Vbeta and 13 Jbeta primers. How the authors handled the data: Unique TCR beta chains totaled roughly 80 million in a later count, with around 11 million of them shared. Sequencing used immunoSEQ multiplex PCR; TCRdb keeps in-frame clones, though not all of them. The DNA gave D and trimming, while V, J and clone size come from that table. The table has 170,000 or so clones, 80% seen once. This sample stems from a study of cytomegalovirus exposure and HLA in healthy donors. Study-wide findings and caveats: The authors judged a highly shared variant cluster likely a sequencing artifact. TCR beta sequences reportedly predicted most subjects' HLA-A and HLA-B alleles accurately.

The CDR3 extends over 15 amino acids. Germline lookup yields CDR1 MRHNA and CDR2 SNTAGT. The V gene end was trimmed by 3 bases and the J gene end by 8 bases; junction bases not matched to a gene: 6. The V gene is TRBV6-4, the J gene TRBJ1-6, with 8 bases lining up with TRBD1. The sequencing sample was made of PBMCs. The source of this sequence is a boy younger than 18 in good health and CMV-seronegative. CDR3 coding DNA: TGTGCCAGCAGTGAAGGTGACAGGGGTTATTCACCCCTCCACTTT. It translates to CASSEGDRGYSPLHF.